This entry lists 19 T cell receptor beta chains sequenced from one sample in a study of patients and donors after allogeneic stem cell transplantation (dated by TCRdb to about 2020). To prepare the library, RT-PCR was applied. The listed sequencing device is NextSeq 550. TCRdb redid the processing of the public reads, applying fastp at Q25 and MiXCR, and retained in-frame beta chains. All rows with the same CDR3 protein become a single entry with the most common DNA and genes. The sample table lists tens of thousands of distinct CDR3 sequences, 13% of them with a count of one. Of the sample, less than 35% is held by the ten largest clones. The sample comprised blood, either unsorted or a sorted T cell fraction (not recorded which). The source of these receptors is a human donor who was either an allogeneic HSCT recipient or a stem cell or donor lymphocyte infusion donor (not recorded which). It is not recorded whose cells these are; they may come from a transplant donor.

This clonotype was counted at least ten times. The rearrangement links TRBV20-1 to TRBJ1-4, with TRBD1 as a possible D gene (5 bases). CDR1 and CDR2 from the germline V gene are DFQATT and SNEGSKA (reference sequence). The CDR3 extends over 13 amino acids. Trimming removed 6 bases at V and 7 bases at J, with 15 bases between. The CDR3 coding sequence is TGCAGTGCCCAACCCGGGGGTAGTGAAAAACTGTTTTTT. Its translation is CSAQPGGSEKLFF.

This clonotype was detected ten times or more. V gene TRBV4-1 combines with J gene TRBJ1-3; D gene ambiguous. Germline CDR1 is MGHRA and CDR2 is YSYEKL. V lost 0 bases and J 2 bases, leaving 14 bases between the germline ends. The CDR3 runs 17 residues. CDR3: CASSQDPQVVAGNTIYF. CDR3 bases: TGCGCCAGCAGCCAAGATCCGCAGGTAGTGGCTGGAAACACCATATATTTT.

The chain is built from TRBV5-4 and TRBJ2-7; 11 nucleotides align to TRBD1. V was pared by 3 bases and J by 2 bases, with 4 bases of the junction left unmatched. The CDR3 is 15 residues long. Germline V gene data show CDR1 as SGHNT and CDR2 as YYREEE (reference sequence). As DNA, the CDR3 is TGTGCCAGCAGCTGGGGGACAGGGGGGACCTACGAGCAGTACTTC. Its protein is CASSWGTGGTYEQYF.

The V and J genes are TRBV12-3 or TRBV12-4 and TRBJ2-1; 14 bases map to TRBD2. J gave up 13 bases and V 5 bases, and 4 bases lay outside the gene matches. This CDR3 region has 13 residues. The CDR3 DNA is TGTGCCAGCAGTCAAGGGACTAGCGGGAGTCAGTTCTTC. It is translated as CASSQGTSGSQFF.

The gene calls are TRBV20-1 and TRBJ2-2, with D possibly being TRBD1 (5 bases). V lost 6 bases to trimming and J lost 6 bases, with 20 bases between them. Germline V gene sequence: CDR1 DFQATT, CDR2 SNEGSKA (reference sequence). This CDR3 is built from 15 residues. CDR3 amino acids: CSAHKGFGVSGELFF. In DNA form, the CDR3 reads TGCAGTGCCCATAAGGGGTTTGGAGTCTCCGGGGAGCTGTTTTTT.

This clonotype was counted many times. The CDR3 sequence is CASSLLGGQGANEQFF. The DNA for the CDR3 is TGTGCCAGCAGCTTACTAGGGGGACAGGGGGCGAATGAGCAGTTCTTC. J is TRBJ2-1 and V is TRBV7-8; 12 bases map to TRBD1. Trimming at V came to 2 bases and at J to 7 bases, leaving 6 bases not matched to a gene. The CDR3 has 16 residues. The germline gives CDR1 SGHVS, CDR2 FQNEAQ.

This chain uses TRBV7-8 with TRBJ2-1, with 8 bases fitting TRBD1. The V gene's germline CDR1 is SGHVS and CDR2 FQNEAQ. This CDR3 contains 16 residues. V gave up 1 base and J gave up 6 bases; unmatched junction bases: 8. The CDR3 DNA reads as TGTGCCAGCAGCTTAGTCCAGGGGGCTTTTCTCAATGAGCAGTTCTTC. Amino acid sequence: CASSLVQGAFLNEQFF.

The V call is TRBV7-9, the J call TRBJ2-4; 14 nucleotides agree with TRBD2. Per germline, CDR1 SEHNR and CDR2 FQNEAQ (reference sequence). CDR3 size: 20 residues. Germline trimming cut 5 bases from V and 6 bases from J; bases unmatched to any gene: 18. CDR3 nucleotides: TGTGCCAGCAGCCTACACCCCTTGGGACTAGCGGGAGTGTGGGGAAACATTCAGTACTTC. This translates into CASSLHPLGLAGVWGNIQYF.

This clonotype was seen a handful of times. The chain has TRBV7-8 and TRBJ2-4; D could derive from TRBD1 or TRBD2 (5 bases each). The V end was cut by 5 bases, the J end by 0 bases, with 14 bases between. CDR1 SGHVS and CDR2 FQNEAQ come from the germline V gene. This CDR3 comprises 16 residues. CDR3 sequence (DNA): TGTGCCAGCAGCCCTAGCAGGGTCATAGCCAAAAACATTCAGTACTTC. Its translation is CASSPSRVIAKNIQYF.

This clonotype has ten or more counts. V gene TRBV11-2 combines with J gene TRBJ1-2; TRBD1 aligns across 7 bases. There are 17 residues in the CDR3. V trimming: 1 base; J trimming: 3 bases; junction bases outside the gene matches: 11. Germline loops: CDR1 SGHAT, CDR2 FQNNGV. Here the CDR3 DNA reads TGTGCCAGCAGCTTAGTATTCGGGACAGTGGGCCACTATGGCTACACCTTC. Its protein product is CASSLVFGTVGHYGYTF.

The J gene is TRBJ2-5, the V gene TRBV7-6, with 10 bases lining up with TRBD2. V shed 2 bases, J shed 5 bases, and the junction held 8 bases outside the gene matches. Germline V gene sequence: CDR1 SGHVS, CDR2 FNYEAQ. The CDR3 totals 16 residues. The DNA for the CDR3 is TGTGCCAGCAGCTTAACCGCTAGCGGGAGCTGGGAGACCCAGTACTTC. It specifies CASSLTASGSWETQYF.

This clonotype was observed many times. V usage is TRBV10-3 and J usage is TRBJ1-2; 7 bases match TRBD1. Looked up from germline, CDR1 is ENHRY and CDR2 is SYGVKD. After removal of 0 bases from V and 3 bases from J, the junction contained 10 bases not matched to a gene. The CDR3 length is 17 residues. CDR3 in DNA: TGTGCCATCAGTGAGTCCGCCCTGGGACAGCGGGACTATGGCTACACCTTC. It encodes CAISESALGQRDYGYTF.

The sample holds many counts of this clonotype. This chain uses TRBV15 with TRBJ1-1; D perhaps matches TRBD1 (5 bases). CDR1 LNHNV and CDR2 YYDKDF come from the germline V gene (reference sequence). This CDR3 has 15 residues. Between the trimmed V and J ends, which lost 1 base and 3 bases, there was a span of 12 bases. CDR3 in amino acids: CATSRGYQGHTEAFF. CDR3 nucleotide sequence: TGTGCCACCAGCAGAGGTTATCAGGGACACACTGAAGCTTTCTTT.

The chain combines TRBV7-6 with TRBJ2-7, with a possible D match to TRBD1 (6 bases). V lost 1 base to trimming and J lost 3 bases, with 13 bases between them. The CDR3 loop spans 15 amino acids. The germline V gene encodes CDR1 SGHVS and CDR2 FNYEAQ. The CDR3 region has the DNA TGTGCCAGCAGCTTAGACCTCCGGACAGACTACGAGCAGTACTTC. It is translated as CASSLDLRTDYEQYF.

The chain recombines TRBV4-2 with TRBJ2-3; TRBD2 matches at 12 bases. The CDR3 length is 17 residues. Germline-derived CDR1 and CDR2 are LGHNA and YNFKEQ. Trimming cost V 4 bases and J 3 bases; bases outside gene matches: 8. DNA of the CDR3: TGTGCCAGCAGCCGCACACTAGCGGGAGGTGTAACAGATACGCAGTATTTT. Its protein product is CASSRTLAGGVTDTQYF.

This clonotype was seen more than once but under ten times. The chain couples TRBV12-3 or TRBV12-4 to TRBJ1-2; D is perhaps TRBD1 (5 bases). The V end was cut by 7 bases, the J end by 1 base, with 16 bases between. This CDR3 comprises 15 residues. CDR3: CASTLGLYDNYGYTF. CDR3 bases: TGTGCCAGCACTCTGGGACTGTACGATAACTATGGCTACACCTTC.

This clonotype came up many times. This chain joins TRBV29-1 and TRBJ1-1; the D gene is possibly TRBD1 (6 bases). The CDR3 length is 14 residues. Germline V gene sequence: CDR1 SQVTM, CDR2 ANQGSEA. Between the trimmed V and J ends, which lost 7 bases and 0 bases, there was a span of 15 bases. The CDR3 sequence is CSGVGGPLNTEAFF. DNA of the CDR3: TGCAGCGGGGTAGGGGGGCCTTTGAACACTGAAGCTTTCTTT.

Only a few counts were recorded for this clonotype. The V call is TRBV3-1, the J call TRBJ1-5; D gene ambiguous. V gave up 0 bases and J gave up 4 bases, with 7 bases separating them. The CDR3 runs to 14 residues. Germline V gives CDR1 LGHDT, CDR2 YNNKEL (reference sequence). The CDR3 DNA follows: TGTGCCAGCAGCCAAGATCACCGTAATCAGCCCCAGCATTTT. This gives the protein CASSQDHRNQPQHF. The complete variable domain, with remaining parts taken from reference TRBV3-1 and TRBJ1-5, reads DTAVSQTPKYLVTQMGNDKSIKCEQNLGHDTMYWYKQDSKKFLKIMFSYNNKELIINETVPNRFSPKSPDKAHLNLHINSLELGDSAVYFCASSQDHRNQPQHFGDGTRLSIL.

This clonotype came up a few times. The V and J genes are TRBV27 and TRBJ2-7, with D perhaps TRBD1 (6 bases). CDR1 MNHEY and CDR2 SMNVEV come from the germline V gene (reference sequence). The V end lost 5 bases, the J end lost 3 bases, and 14 bases lay between the germline ends. This CDR3 contains 14 residues. The CDR3, as DNA: TGTGCCAGCAGTCCGAACGAACAGGGCTACGAGCAGTACTTC. It is translated as CASSPNEQGYEQYF.